This TCR beta chain is from a study of blood T cell repertoires in COVID-19. Only in-frame clones appear in the TCRdb table, and some are missing; sequencing was by immunoSEQ multiplex PCR. The top ten clones hold approximately 2.2% of a sample with 250,000 to 300,000 clones, roughly nine tenths of them seen once. The sequence was obtained from a man aged 45-65 years with acute or convalescent COVID-19. Sequences were obtained from peripheral blood.

The CDR3 bases are TGTGCCAGCAGGGCGGGACAGGGGAGCTATGGCTACACCTTC. This sequence encodes CASRAGQGSYGYTF. The chain joins TRBV7-2 to TRBJ1-2; 10 nucleotides match TRBD1. The CDR3 extends over 14 amino acids. The ends lost 6 bases at V and 4 bases at J; junction bases unmatched: 5. CDR1 is SGHTA, CDR2 FQGNSA, per germline.